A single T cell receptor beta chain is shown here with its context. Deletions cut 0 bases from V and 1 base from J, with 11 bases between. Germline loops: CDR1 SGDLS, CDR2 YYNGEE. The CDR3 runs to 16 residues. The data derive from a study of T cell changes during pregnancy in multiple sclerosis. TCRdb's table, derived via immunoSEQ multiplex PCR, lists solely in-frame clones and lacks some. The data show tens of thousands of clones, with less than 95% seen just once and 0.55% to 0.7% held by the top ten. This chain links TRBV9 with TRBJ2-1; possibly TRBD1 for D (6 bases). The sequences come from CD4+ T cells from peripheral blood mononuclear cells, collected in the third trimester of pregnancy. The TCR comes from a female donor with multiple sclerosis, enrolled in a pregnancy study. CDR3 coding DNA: TGTGCCAGCAGCGTAGTAGGACAGCGGTCCTACAATGAGCAGTTCTTC. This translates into CASSVVGQRSYNEQFF.